Presented here are 5 T cell receptor beta chains from one specimen sequenced in a study of vaccination effects on CD4 cells after COVID-19. Antigens of these TCRs are unknown. Sequencing was preceded by expansion of antigen-specific CD4+ T cells with viral peptide pools in the ViraFEST assay. When about ten days of culture had elapsed, CD4+ T cells were isolated. Libraries were prepared by immunoSEQ multiplex PCR; TCRdb keeps only in-frame clonotypes and omits some of them. This table holds tens of thousands of clones, 75% to 85% found once. The input for sequencing was CD4+ T cells from PBMCs cultured with HCoV-229E spike peptides, taken before COVID-19 vaccination. The receptor set was obtained from a human donor who received a COVID-19 vaccine.

This clone was seen only once. This chain connects TRBV9 to TRBJ1-3; TRBD1 matches 7 bases. Germline CDR1 is SGDLS and CDR2 is YYNGEE. The CDR3 is made up of 13 amino acids. Trimming at V came to 0 bases and at J to 7 bases, leaving 1 base not matched to a gene. The CDR3 protein is CASSVEGANTIYF. CDR3 sequence (DNA): TGTGCCAGCAGCGTAGAGGGGGCCAACACCATATATTTT.

The chain is built from TRBV5-1 and TRBJ1-2; D may be TRBD1 (5 bases). Germline CDR1 reads SGHRS; CDR2 reads YFSETQ. The CDR3 length is 18 residues. V gave up 0 bases and J gave up 3 bases, with 21 bases separating them. The DNA of the CDR3 is TGCGCCAGCAGCTTGGTGGTGGCTCAGGGAGGAAAAGACTATGGCTACACCTTC. Protein: CASSLVVAQGGKDYGYTF.

DNA of the CDR3: TGTGCCAGCGACTCCGGGACAAGAAAGGGCAATGAGCAGTTCTTC. It codes for CASDSGTRKGNEQFF. The chain combines TRBV6-5 with TRBJ2-1; D perhaps matches TRBD1 (6 bases). The CDR3 covers 15 residues. V lost 8 bases and J 6 bases, leaving 20 bases between the germline ends. CDR1 MNHEY and CDR2 SVGAGI come from the germline V gene.

The chain links TRBV12-3 or TRBV12-4 to TRBJ1-1, with D unclear. Trimming pared 3 bases from V and 3 bases from J, leaving 8 bases between. This CDR3 contains 13 residues. The CDR3 DNA is TGTGCCAGCAGTTTCAAGTTGGACACTGAAGCTTTCTTT. Its translation is CASSFKLDTEAFF.

V and J are TRBV3-1 (or the pseudogene TRBV3-2) and TRBJ2-7; 9 nucleotides agree with TRBD2. The CDR3 sequence is 16 residues long. V gave up 4 bases and J gave up 6 bases; unmatched junction bases: 13. The germline V gene has CDR1 LGHDT and CDR2 YNNKEL (reference sequence). For the CDR3, the DNA is TGTGCCAGCAGCCCTGGGACTAGCCCTTTGAGGGGCGAGCAGTACGTC. Encoded protein: CASSPGTSPLRGEQYV.